Only one count was recorded for the clone carrying this T cell receptor (beta chain). The CDR3 contains 12 residues. V shed 5 bases, J shed 7 bases, and the junction held 3 bases outside the gene matches. CDR1 GTSNPN and CDR2 SVGIG come from the germline V gene (reference sequence). This sample was included in a study of technical replicates of blood from a few donors. Repertoires were generated with immunoSEQ multiplex PCR, while TCRdb's copy carries only in-frame clones and drops some. This table has tens of thousands of clones, more than 85% appearing once. The chain is built from TRBV30 and TRBJ2-4; TRBD1 agrees at 9 bases. Material for sequencing was T cells isolated from PBMCs. This TCR was sampled from a human donor in good health. CDR3 sequence (DNA): TGTGCCTGGGCCGGGACAGGGAACATTCAGTACTTC. Its protein is CAWAGTGNIQYF.